These 25 T cell receptor beta chains were all obtained from the same sample, sequenced in a study of regulatory T cells in long-lasting Graves disease (dated by TCRdb to 2020 to 2023). Library prep was done by multiplex PCR. Data came from an Illumina HiSeq 4000. To build TCR beta libraries, CDR3 regions were amplified by Arm-PCR using iRepertoire HTBI primers. In TCRdb, the public reads were trimmed at Q25 with fastp and aligned with MiXCR, with productive beta chains retained. Rows merge per CDR3 protein into single entries with the most common DNA and genes. Recorded for this sample are about 430,000 distinct CDR3 sequences; roughly a fifth of them occurred a single time. Roughly an eighth of the sample lies in the top ten. This specimen's time point label, interpreted: persistent/refractory GD, antithyroid drugs over 5 years with positive TRAb. For both TCR sequencing and RNA sequencing, RNA was extracted from PBMCs using TRIzol.

Sequenced material: peripheral blood mononuclear cells (PBMCs), taken when the disease was refractory, from a patient treated with antithyroid drugs. These TCRs come from a female donor with Graves disease.

This clonotype was counted a single time. This rearrangement joins TRBV20-1 to TRBJ2-5, with 13 bases lining up with TRBD2. Germline trimming cut 4 bases from V and 5 bases from J; bases unmatched to any gene: 7. Germline V gives CDR1 DFQATT, CDR2 SNEGSKA (reference sequence). The CDR3 has 15 residues. CDR3 residues: CSAITGTSGKETQYF. The CDR3 coding sequence is TGCAGTGCTATAACCGGGACTAGCGGGAAGGAGACCCAGTACTTC.

This clonotype was picked up many times. V is TRBV2 and J is TRBJ2-5; TRBD1 matches at 8 bases. The CDR3 is 14 amino acids. Germline loops: CDR1 SNHLY, CDR2 FYNNEI. Losses at the gene ends were 5 bases for V and 5 bases for J; bases not matched to a gene: 7. For the CDR3, the DNA is TGTGCCAGCAGTTCGACAGGGGTTGGGGAGACCCAGTACTTC. Its protein is CASSSTGVGETQYF.

This clonotype occurred a few times. This chain connects TRBV4-1 to TRBJ2-7; 14 nucleotides agree with TRBD2. This CDR3 comprises 14 residues. J lost 6 bases, V lost 5 bases, and 3 bases had no gene match. Germline V gene sequence: CDR1 MGHRA, CDR2 YSYEKL. CDR3 in amino acids: CASSYGLAGGEQYF. In DNA form, the CDR3 reads TGCGCCAGCAGCTACGGACTAGCGGGAGGCGAGCAGTACTTC.

This clonotype was counted only a few times. The chain is built from TRBV3-1 and TRBJ1-1, with 8 positions matching TRBD1. V lost 5 bases and J lost 8; bases outside the gene matches: 7. CDR3 length equals 13 residues. CDR1 and CDR2 from the germline V gene are LGHDT and YNNKEL (reference sequence). CDR3 amino acids: CASSSRTGWEAFF. The CDR3 region has the DNA TGTGCCAGCAGCTCTCGGACAGGGTGGGAAGCTTTCTTT.

Comments on this clonotype: With a much larger clone just one base away, this may be a read error. Lacking the conserved final phenylalanine or tryptophan, this CDR3 likely reflects a read error. The chain links TRBV7-2 to TRBJ2-5; D call uncertain. In germline, CDR1 is SGHTA, CDR2 FQGNSA. The CDR3 is 14 residues long. The V end lost 4 bases, the J end lost 2 bases, and 11 bases lay between the germline ends. As DNA, the CDR3 is TGTGCCAGCAGCTCAGCTCCAGTACAAGAGACCCAGTACCTC. This sequence encodes CASSSAPVQETQYL.

About this clonotype: A much larger clone is a single base away; this may be a read error. The chain recombines TRBV6-2 or TRBV6-3 with TRBJ1-3; D unresolved. The CDR3 is 14 amino acids. Germline CDR1 is MNHEY and CDR2 is SVGEGT. CDR3 in amino acids: CASSYGVSGNTTYF. The CDR3 DNA is TGTGCCAGCAGTTACGGGGTGAGCGGAAACACCACATATTTT.

The rearrangement uses TRBV5-5 and TRBJ2-4; 7 bases match TRBD1. With V trimmed by 4 bases and J by 7 bases, 2 bases remained unmatched. The germline V gene has CDR1 SGHKS and CDR2 YYEKEE (reference sequence). This CDR3 region has 12 residues. CDR3: CASSGTDNIQYF. The DNA for the CDR3 is TGTGCCAGCAGCGGGACAGATAACATTCAGTACTTC.

The chain combines TRBV28 with TRBJ1-4; TRBD1 agrees at 9 bases. V was clipped by 7 bases and J by 7 bases; unmatched bases: 10. Germline lookup yields CDR1 MDHEN and CDR2 SYDVKM. This CDR3 region has 15 residues. This chain's CDR3 is CASTVPGQGGEKLFF. The CDR3 coding sequence is TGTGCCAGCACCGTCCCGGGACAGGGAGGTGAAAAACTGTTTTTT.

There are a few counts of this clonotype. This chain joins TRBV28 and TRBJ1-4; no clear D. The CDR3 contains 12 residues. V was trimmed by 7 bases and J by 10 bases, leaving 13 bases between them. The V gene's germline CDR1 is MDHEN and CDR2 SYDVKM. The CDR3, as DNA: TGTGCCAGCACCCCCGGCGAGAGAAAACTGTTTTTT. This gives the protein CASTPGERKLFF.

Concerning this clonotype: Its ends do not fully match the called genes, so a read error is possible. The V and J genes are TRBV28 and TRBJ2-7; D is ambiguous. The CDR3 contains 13 residues. Germline assignment: CDR1 MDHEN and CDR2 SYDVKM. Written as DNA, the CDR3 is TGTGCCAGCAGTTATTCCCGTAACTATGAGCGGTACTTC. Its protein is CASSYSRNYERYF.

J is TRBJ2-5 and V is TRBV6-2 or TRBV6-3, with D unclear. The CDR3 sequence is 14 residues long. V dropped 6 bases and J dropped 5 bases, with 16 bases sitting between them. Germline V gene lookup returns CDR1 MNHEY and CDR2 SVGEGT. The CDR3 nucleotides read TGTGCCAGCAGCTTTTCGACTGCCGTGGAGACCCAGTACTTC. It is translated as CASSFSTAVETQYF.

This chain joins TRBV5-1 and TRBJ2-7; possibly TRBD1 or TRBD2 for D (5 bases each). This CDR3 has 15 amino acids. With 4 bases removed from V and 3 bases from J, the gap between germline ends came to 17 bases. Germline V gene sequence: CDR1 SGHRS, CDR2 YFSETQ. CDR3: CASSLTGTAHYEQYF. Here the CDR3 DNA reads TGCGCCAGCAGCCTAACCGGGACCGCGCACTACGAGCAGTACTTC.

The rearrangement uses TRBV20-1 and TRBJ2-6; no reliable D call. Per the germline V gene, CDR1 is DFQATT and CDR2 is SNEGSKA (reference sequence). V lost 1 base to trimming and J lost 4 bases, with 5 bases between them. This CDR3 has 13 residues. CDR3 coding DNA: TGCAGTGCTAGAGCGGACGGGGCCAACGTCCTGACTTTC. Protein: CSARADGANVLTF.

Many counts were recorded for this clonotype. The genes are TRBV2 and TRBJ1-1; 8 bases fit TRBD1. Trimming cost V 6 bases and J 2 bases; bases outside gene matches: 5. The CDR3 contains 14 residues. Germline CDR1 SNHLY, CDR2 FYNNEI. This CDR3 reads CASRGDRINTEAFF. DNA for the CDR3: TGTGCCAGCAGGGGGGACAGGATAAACACTGAAGCTTTCTTT.

This clonotype has just a few counts. The rearrangement joins TRBV19 to TRBJ1-1, with D possibly being TRBD1 (5 bases). With 7 bases removed from V and 2 bases from J, the gap between germline ends came to 20 bases. The CDR3 covers 16 residues. In germline, CDR1 is LNHDA, CDR2 SQIVND (reference sequence). CDR3 region: CASIDGGDPLNTEAFF. In DNA form, the CDR3 reads TGTGCCAGTATCGACGGAGGGGACCCCCTCAACACTGAAGCTTTCTTT.

This clonotype has only one observation. The chain links TRBV19 to TRBJ1-4; no clear D. The V end lost 10 bases, the J end lost 8 bases, and 11 bases lay between the germline ends. The germline V gene encodes CDR1 LNHDA and CDR2 SQIVND (reference sequence). This CDR3 is 11 amino acids long. The CDR3 DNA reads TGTGCCACCCTGGAAGGCGAAAAACTGTTTTTT. Protein: CATLEGEKLFF.

The sample holds many counts of this clonotype. The genes are TRBV6-1 and TRBJ1-1, with D perhaps TRBD1 (5 bases). CDR1 and CDR2 (germline): MNHNS, SASEGT. The CDR3 consists of 13 residues. Trimming pared 2 bases from V and 4 bases from J, leaving 8 bases between. CDR3 in DNA: TGTGCCAGCAGTGAATGGGGGGTCACTGAAGCTTTCTTT. It is translated as CASSEWGVTEAFF.

This clonotype was counted a single time. A much larger clone sits a single nucleotide away, making a read error possible. The chain has TRBV29-1 and TRBJ2-5, with TRBD2 as a possible D gene (5 bases). CDR1 is SQVTM, CDR2 ANQGSEA, per germline. V shed 3 bases and J shed 2 bases, with 13 bases lying between them. This CDR3 has 14 amino acids. CDR3 region: CSVDSLVEQETQYF. As DNA, the CDR3 is TGCAGCGTTGATTCACTAGTGGAACAAGAGACCCAGTACTTC.

This clonotype was detected a few times. The rearrangement uses TRBV7-9 and TRBJ2-5, with D unresolved. The CDR3 is 12 residues long. The germline V and J ends were trimmed by 5 bases and 9 bases, with 13 bases remaining between them. Germline CDR1 and CDR2: SEHNR and FQNEAQ (reference sequence). DNA of the CDR3: TGTGCCAGCAGCCCCGGCGACCCGGCCCAGTACTTC. This sequence encodes CASSPGDPAQYF.

A note on this clonotype: At one boundary the junction diverges from the germline segment, which might be a read error. The gene calls are TRBV6-2 or TRBV6-3 and TRBJ2-4; 15 positions match TRBD2. The CDR3 runs 19 residues. CDR1 and CDR2 (germline): MNHEY, SVGEGT. This CDR3 reads CASSYSGLAGGGAKDIQYF. DNA for the CDR3: TGTGCCAGCAGTTACTCAGGACTAGCGGGAGGGGGGGCCAAAGACATTCAGTACTTC.

This clonotype was picked up one time. The chain employs TRBV15 and TRBJ1-6; TRBD1 matches 7 bases. The CDR3 loop spans 16 amino acids. In germline, CDR1 is LNHNV, CDR2 YYDKDF (reference sequence). Germline trimming cut 0 bases from V and 15 bases from J; bases unmatched to any gene: 14. CDR3 protein: CATSRDSDRSLALLHF. The CDR3 DNA reads TGTGCCACCAGCAGAGATTCGGACAGGTCCCTGGCACTCCTCCACTTT.

This clonotype was seen only a few times. Being one base from a much bigger clone, this may be a read error. This chain uses TRBV28 with TRBJ2-2; 9 bases are a match to TRBD2. Trimming removed 5 bases from V and 3 bases from J; junction bases left unmatched: 7. Germline V gene sequence: CDR1 MDHEN, CDR2 SYDVKM. The CDR3 covers 16 residues. CDR3 sequence reads: CASSAWTSVYTGELFF. CDR3 coding DNA: TGTGCCAGCAGTGCCTGGACTAGCGTGTACACCGGGGAGCTGTTTTTT.

In this sample, this clonotype turned up many times. J is TRBJ2-7 and V is TRBV6-1, with D perhaps TRBD2 (6 bases). The V end lost 1 base, the J end lost 8 bases, and 12 bases lay between the germline ends. This CDR3 spans 13 amino acids. In germline, CDR1 is MNHNS, CDR2 SASEGT. CDR3 protein: CASSEGNGGQQYF. CDR3 DNA: TGTGCCAGCAGTGAAGGGAACGGAGGGCAGCAGTACTTC.

The DNA for the CDR3 is TGTGCCAGCAGCCGAATCAGGGGGCTGGACCAGCCCCAGCATTTT. Its translation is CASSRIRGLDQPQHF. This chain connects TRBV5-8 to TRBJ1-5; 8 bases line up with TRBD1. From germline, CDR1 is SGHTS and CDR2 YDEGEE. This CDR3 comprises 15 residues. With 4 bases clipped from V and 7 bases from J, the junction kept 10 bases outside the gene matches.

This clonotype was recorded many times. V gene TRBV29-1 combines with J gene TRBJ2-7; D is undetermined. Germline lookup yields CDR1 SQVTM and CDR2 ANQGSEA. The CDR3 runs to 13 residues. Trimming stripped 5 bases from V and 6 bases from J, with 17 bases between. The CDR3 spells CSVRFSMNPEQYF. In DNA form, the CDR3 reads TGCAGCGTTCGTTTTTCGATGAACCCCGAGCAGTACTTC.